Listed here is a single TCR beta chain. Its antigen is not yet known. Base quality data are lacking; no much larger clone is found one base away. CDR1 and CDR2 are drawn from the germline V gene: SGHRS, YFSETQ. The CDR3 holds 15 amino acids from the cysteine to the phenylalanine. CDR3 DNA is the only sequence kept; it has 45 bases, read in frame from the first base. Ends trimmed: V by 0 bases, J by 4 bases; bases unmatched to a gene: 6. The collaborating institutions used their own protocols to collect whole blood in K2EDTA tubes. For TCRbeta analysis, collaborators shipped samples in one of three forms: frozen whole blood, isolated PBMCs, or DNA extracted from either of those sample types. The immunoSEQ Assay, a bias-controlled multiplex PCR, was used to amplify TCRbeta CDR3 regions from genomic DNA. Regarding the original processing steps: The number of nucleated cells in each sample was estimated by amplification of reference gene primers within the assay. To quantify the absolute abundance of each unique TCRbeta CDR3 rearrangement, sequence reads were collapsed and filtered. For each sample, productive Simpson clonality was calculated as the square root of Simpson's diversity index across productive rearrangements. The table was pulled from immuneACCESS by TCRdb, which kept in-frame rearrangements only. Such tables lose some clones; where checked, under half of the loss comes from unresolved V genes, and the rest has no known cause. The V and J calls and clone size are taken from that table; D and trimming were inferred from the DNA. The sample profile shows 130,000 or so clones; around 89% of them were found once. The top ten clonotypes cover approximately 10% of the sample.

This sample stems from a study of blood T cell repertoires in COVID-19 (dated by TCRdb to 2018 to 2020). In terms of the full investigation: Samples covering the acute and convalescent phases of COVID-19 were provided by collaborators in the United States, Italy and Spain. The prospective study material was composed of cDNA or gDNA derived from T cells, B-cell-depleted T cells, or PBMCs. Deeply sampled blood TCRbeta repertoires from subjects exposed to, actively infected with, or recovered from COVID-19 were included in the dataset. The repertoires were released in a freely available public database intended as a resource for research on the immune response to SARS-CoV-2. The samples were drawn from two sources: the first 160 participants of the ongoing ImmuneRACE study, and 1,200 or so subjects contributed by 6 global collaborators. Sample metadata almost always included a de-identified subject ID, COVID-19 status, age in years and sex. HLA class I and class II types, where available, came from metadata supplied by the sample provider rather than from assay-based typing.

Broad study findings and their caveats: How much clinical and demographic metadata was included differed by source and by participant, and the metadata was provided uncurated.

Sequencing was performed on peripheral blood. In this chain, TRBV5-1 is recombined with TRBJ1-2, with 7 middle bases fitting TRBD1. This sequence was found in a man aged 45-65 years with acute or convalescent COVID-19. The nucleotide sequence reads TGCGCCAGCAGCTTGGGGCCAGGGGGGATCTATGGCTACACCTTC. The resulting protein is CASSLGPGGIYGYTF.